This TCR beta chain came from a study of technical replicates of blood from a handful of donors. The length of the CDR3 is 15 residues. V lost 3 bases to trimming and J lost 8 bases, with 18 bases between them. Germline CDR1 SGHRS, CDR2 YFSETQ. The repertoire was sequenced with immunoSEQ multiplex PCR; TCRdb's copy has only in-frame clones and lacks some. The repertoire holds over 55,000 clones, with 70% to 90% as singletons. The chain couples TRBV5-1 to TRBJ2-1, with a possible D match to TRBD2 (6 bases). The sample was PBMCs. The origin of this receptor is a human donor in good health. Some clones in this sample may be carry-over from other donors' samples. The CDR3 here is CASSSDPTSRDEQFF. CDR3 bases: TGCGCCAGCAGCTCCGATCCGACTAGTCGCGATGAGCAGTTCTTC.